The present entry profiles one TCR beta chain with its context. What it binds is unknown. For the second PCR, which ran for 7 to 11 cycles, a sample-barcoded 5' primer and a J-beta primer mix were used. Every sample gave at least 2.5 million paired-end reads containing CDR3. TCRdb called the 5' RACE reads again in MiXCR, with one record for every CDR3 protein. This sample has 1 million or so distinct CDR3 sequences, with 40% to 55% found just once. The data derive from a study of blood T cells in healthy people across ages. Across the whole study: About one barcoded beta molecule was captured per two T cells (by template switching).

Findings of the study overall: Since the PBMCs were unsorted, naive and antigen-experienced cells could not be conclusively compared. Investigators treated diversity estimates from one million T cells as underestimates.

The germline V gene encodes CDR1 SNHLY and CDR2 FYNNEI. V shed 5 bases and J 2 bases; nucleotides not matched to a gene: 6. The CDR3 loop spans 14 amino acids. The specimen was blood. This sequence joins TRBV2 and TRBJ2-7, with 7 positions matching TRBD1. The TCR originated in a woman aged 55-70 years in good health. This CDR3 is CASSWGTVPYEQYF. In DNA, the CDR3 is TGTGCCAGCAGTTGGGGGACAGTCCCCTACGAGCAGTACTTC. Supplemented by reference TRBV2 and TRBJ2-7, the full variable domain reads EPEVTQTPSHQVTQMGQEVILRCVPISNHLYFYWYRQILGQKVEFLVSFYNNEISEKSEIFDDQFSVERPDGSNFTLKIRSTKLEDSAMYFCASSWGTVPYEQYFGPGTRLTVT.